A selection of T cell receptor beta chains follows, all from one sample in a study of blood T cell repertoires in COVID-19. The method was immunoSEQ multiplex PCR; TCRdb's version includes in-frame clones alone and lacks a portion of them. Counted here are about 270,000 clones, 75% to 95% occurring once; the ten biggest clones make up approximately 2.6%. Sequencing was carried out using peripheral blood. Every receptor here comes from a person aged 18 to 30 with COVID-19, enrolled during active disease. Each CDR3 is given with its conserved first and last residue. D genes are given only for firm matches. Where a row states a size, it is once, few, many or the class of an expanded clone; other rows omit it.

v_call	d_call	j_call	clone_size	cdr3_nt	cdr3_aa
TRBV14	.	TRBJ1-1	.	TGTGCCAGCAGTATACTTATGGGAGATCTGGACACTGAAGCTTTCTTT	CASSILMGDLDTEAFF
TRBV7-9	.	TRBJ2-7	.	TGTGCCAGCAGCTTATCGGTTTACGAGCAGTACTTC	CASSLSVYEQYF
TRBV27	TRBD1	TRBJ2-2	.	TGTGCCAGCACGAGGACAGGGGGCACGGAGCTGTTTTTT	CASTRTGGTELFF
TRBV25-1	.	TRBJ2-5	.	TGTGCCAGCAGTGGAGACAGGTTTCGGGGTGAGACCCAGTACTTC	CASSGDRFRGETQYF
TRBV27	.	TRBJ2-7	.	TGTGCCAGCAGTTCCCGGGGTGCCGGATACGAGCAGTACTTC	CASSSRGAGYEQYF
TRBV6-5	.	TRBJ2-2	.	TGTGCCAGCAGTTACATCCACCAGGTCGGAGGCGGGGAGCTGTTTTTT	CASSYIHQVGGGELFF
TRBV5-4	TRBD2	TRBJ2-3	.	TGTGCCAGCAGCCGCGGGACTAGCGGATCCACAGATACGCAGTATTTT	CASSRGTSGSTDTQYF
TRBV18	.	TRBJ1-4	.	TGTGCCAGCTCACCTACAGGTATCTGGGGTGAAAAACTGTTTTTT	CASSPTGIWGEKLFF
TRBV7-9	TRBD2	TRBJ2-1	.	TGTGCCAGCAGCTCTAGCGGGAGCGCTGGAGATGAGCAGTTCTTC	CASSSSGSAGDEQFF
TRBV7-2	.	TRBJ2-1	.	TGTGCCAGCGGGGGGACCAACTACAATGAGCAGTTCTTC	CASGGTNYNEQFF
TRBV28	TRBD2	TRBJ2-5	.	TGTGCCAGCACCCAAAGCGGGGAAGAGACCCAGTACTTC	CASTQSGEETQYF
TRBV2	TRBD1	TRBJ1-4	.	TGTGCCAGCAGTGGTGGACAGGTGGATGAAAAACTGTTTTTT	CASSGGQVDEKLFF
TRBV2	.	TRBJ1-5	.	TGTGCCAGCAAAGGGACAAACAATCAGCCCCAGCATTTT	CASKGTNNQPQHF
TRBV28	TRBD1	TRBJ1-2	.	TGTGCCAGCAGTATGGGACAGGGCTATGGCTACACCTTC	CASSMGQGYGYTF
TRBV9	.	TRBJ1-2	.	TGTGCCAGCAGCGTAACGGGTTTGGGTGGCTACACCTTC	CASSVTGLGGYTF
TRBV27	TRBD1	TRBJ2-2	.	TGTGCCAGCAGGGGTACAGGGGGCGCGAACACCGGGGAGCTGTTTTTT	CASRGTGGANTGELFF
TRBV4-2	.	TRBJ1-5	.	TGTGCCAGCAGCCAAGAGGCCCAGACAATACAGCCCCAGCATTTT	CASSQEAQTIQPQHF
TRBV6-5	.	TRBJ1-3	.	TGTGAGATGGGCGGAAACACCATATATTTT	CEMGGNTIYF
TRBV29-1	TRBD1	TRBJ1-5	.	TGCAGCGTTGGGACAGGGATAAATCAGCCCCAGCATTTT	CSVGTGINQPQHF
TRBV24-1	TRBD1	TRBJ1-1	.	TGTGCCACCAGTGACCCGACAGGGTATGTGATGAACACTGAAGCTTTCTTT	CATSDPTGYVMNTEAFF
TRBV19	.	TRBJ2-3	.	TGTGCCAGTAGTATGTCACTAGGGAGCACAGATACGCAGTATTTT	CASSMSLGSTDTQYF
TRBV9	.	TRBJ1-2	.	TGTGCCAGCAGCGAAGGGGAGGGTAGTAAGGGCTACACCTTC	CASSEGEGSKGYTF
TRBV18	.	TRBJ1-1	once	TGTGCCAGCTCACTTACGACAGTGAACACTGAAGCTTTCTTT	CASSLTTVNTEAFF
TRBV5-1	TRBD1	TRBJ2-4	.	TGCGCCAGCAGACAGGACAGGGGAAACATTCAGTACTTC	CASRQDRGNIQYF
TRBV11-2	TRBD1	TRBJ1-1	.	TGTGCCAGCAGCTTTTACAGGGGCTCTGAAGCTTTCTTT	CASSFYRGSEAFF
TRBV19	TRBD1	TRBJ1-5	.	TGTGCCAGTAATCCCCGGGACAGGTTTGATCAGCCCCAGCATTTT	CASNPRDRFDQPQHF
TRBV28	.	TRBJ2-1	.	TGTGCCAGCAGTTTGGTTGCGGGAAGCTCCTACAATGAGCAGTTCTTC	CASSLVAGSSYNEQFF
TRBV3-1/TRBV3-2	.	TRBJ1-1	.	TGTGCCAGCAGCCAAGGGCGGGGGCGGACTGAAGCTTTCTTT	CASSQGRGRTEAFF
TRBV4-1	TRBD1	TRBJ1-1	.	TGCGCCAGCAGCCAAGGGCTCAGGGGGCGGAACACTGAAGCTTTCTTT	CASSQGLRGRNTEAFF
TRBV19	TRBD1	TRBJ2-2	.	TGTGCCACCGCCGTTACAGGGGGAACCGGGGAGCTGTTTTTT	CATAVTGGTGELFF
TRBV6-5	TRBD1	TRBJ1-6	.	TGTGCCAGCAGTTACGAGGGGACAGGCTGGTCGCCCCTCCACTTT	CASSYEGTGWSPLHF
TRBV24-1	TRBD2	TRBJ2-3	.	TGTGCCACCAGTGATTCCGGAGCGGGAGTAAGAGATACGCAGTATTTT	CATSDSGAGVRDTQYF
TRBV28	.	TRBJ1-1	.	TGTGCCAGCCAGTCAAGCTCGGCGGAGAACACTGAAGCTTTCTTT	CASQSSSAENTEAFF
TRBV3-1/TRBV3-2	.	TRBJ2-6	.	TGTGCCAGCAGCTACAGGGTGGTAGCTGGGGCCAACGTCCTGACTTTC	CASSYRVVAGANVLTF
TRBV3-1/TRBV3-2	.	TRBJ2-2	once	TGTGCCAGCAGCGGGGGGAGGTTCGGGGAGCTGTTTTTT	CASSGGRFGELFF
TRBV4-3	TRBD1	TRBJ1-2	.	TGCGCCAGCAGCCGGGAGGTGACAGGGGACGGCTACACCTTC	CASSREVTGDGYTF
TRBV5-4	.	TRBJ1-2	.	TGTGCCAGCAGCTCTGGGGGCAAGGGCTACACCTTC	CASSSGGKGYTF
TRBV9	TRBD2	TRBJ2-3	few	TGTGCCAGCAGCCCCCCCCTGGGTGCGGGAGGCACGAATACGCAGTATTTT	CASSPPLGAGGTNTQYF
TRBV3-1/TRBV3-2	TRBD2	TRBJ2-7	.	TGTGCCAGCAGCCAGGAAAGCGGGAGGGCCTACGAGCAGTACTTC	CASSQESGRAYEQYF
TRBV4-1	.	TRBJ2-5	.	TGCGCCAGCAGCCAAGACAGGGTGGGGGAGACCCAGTACTTC	CASSQDRVGETQYF
TRBV11-2	.	TRBJ2-2	.	TGTGCCAGCAGTCCCTTGGCAAGCGGCACCGGGGAGCTGTTTTTT	CASSPLASGTGELFF
TRBV2	.	TRBJ1-4	.	TGTGCCAGCAGTCTCCTGGGGCAGCTTAATGAAAAACTGTTTTTT	CASSLLGQLNEKLFF
TRBV14	TRBD1	TRBJ1-2	.	TGTGCCAGCAGCACCTATTCCGGGACAGGGAAAGGGGATGGCTACACCTTC	CASSTYSGTGKGDGYTF
TRBV2	.	TRBJ1-5	.	TGTGCCAGCTCCGGAGAGTCCAGGACAGATAGCAATCAGCCCCAGCATTTT	CASSGESRTDSNQPQHF
TRBV24-1	.	TRBJ2-5	.	TGTGCCACCAGTGACCTTAAGGACTGGAAAGAGACCCAGTACTTC	CATSDLKDWKETQYF
TRBV24-1	TRBD2	TRBJ2-1	.	TGTGCCACCAGTGGGGTAGCGGGAGGGCCAAACAATGAGCAGTTCTTC	CATSGVAGGPNNEQFF
TRBV7-9	.	TRBJ2-5	.	TGTGCCAGCAGCCCCTTTTCGGGTAGCGGCCAAGAGACCCAGTACTTC	CASSPFSGSGQETQYF
TRBV9	TRBD2	TRBJ2-2	.	TGTGCCAGCAGCCTGGGAGGGCCCCACACCGGGGAGCTGTTTTTT	CASSLGGPHTGELFF
TRBV10-2	.	TRBJ1-1	.	TGCGCCAGCAGGGGCAGGAACACTGAAGCTTTCTTT	CASRGRNTEAFF